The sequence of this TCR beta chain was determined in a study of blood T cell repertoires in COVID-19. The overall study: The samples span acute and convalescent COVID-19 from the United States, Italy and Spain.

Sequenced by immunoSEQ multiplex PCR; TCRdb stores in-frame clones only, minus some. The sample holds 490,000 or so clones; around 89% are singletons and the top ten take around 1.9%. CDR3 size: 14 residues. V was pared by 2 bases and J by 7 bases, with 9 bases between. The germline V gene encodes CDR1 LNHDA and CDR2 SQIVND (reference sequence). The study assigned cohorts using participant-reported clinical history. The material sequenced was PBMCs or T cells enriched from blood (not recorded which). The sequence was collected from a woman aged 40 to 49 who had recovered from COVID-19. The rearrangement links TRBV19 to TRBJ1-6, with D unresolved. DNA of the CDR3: TGTGCCAGTAGTATATGGAGGGTGAATTCACCCCTCCACTTT. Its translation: CASSIWRVNSPLHF.